A single TCR beta chain is shown here with its context. Its antigen remains unidentified. The input lacks base qualities; no much larger clone sits a single base away. Other DNA sequences in this specimen translate into the identical CDR3. Using the deep immunoSEQ assay, multiplex PCR amplified TCR CDR3 regions from genomic DNA. For each cell subset, the extracted genomic DNA was distributed evenly across all wells of several immunoSEQ 96-well plates, and each plate served as one replicate. For sorted subsets, approximately 200 ng of genomic DNA, equivalent to 30,000 or so T cell genomes, went into each replicate PCR. The purified libraries were quantified using a Qubit 3.0 fluorometer, sized with a Bioanalyzer 2100, and then quantified again using the KAPA Library Quantification kit. A separate single-read 150-cycle Illumina NextSeq 550 flow cell was used to sequence each immunoSEQ 96-well plate. As for the authors' bioinformatics: The immunoSEQ output contained only junctional sequences without quality scores, so filtering could not match that applied to full-length reads. Sequences were annotated with PyIR, a Python wrapper for IgBLAST v1.9, and V/J genes and CDR3 were assigned using IMGT germline references. Reads were removed for weak V/J assignments (E-value above 1e-6), missing CDR3, stop codons, out-of-frame junctions, or ambiguous translated residues. V3J clonotypes were defined as sequences sharing the same inferred V gene, J gene, and CDR3 amino acid sequence. Percentage overlap between repertoires was computed as shared unique clonotypes divided by the size of the smaller repertoire. Repertoire richness was assessed with RTK rarefaction, the Chao1 estimator, and Recon v2.1 estimates of unobserved clonotypes. OLGA was used to compute generation probabilities for all TCRbeta clonotypes that the gDNA method yielded from four donors. Not all clones reach the TCRdb copy of this immuneACCESS table, which keeps in-frame sequences only. Checked studies attribute under half of the gap to unresolved V genes and leave the rest unexplained. For V, J and clone size, that table is used; D and trimming come from the DNA. The sample table records some 1,900,000 clones; approximately 94% of these occur just once. The top ten hold approximately 1% of the sample.

The sample comes from a study of shared clonotypes between healthy human individuals (dated by TCRdb to 2018 to 2020). With respect to the entire study: A couple of women and a few men aged 18 to 49 years were included in the cohort. For each donor, CD4 naive and CD4 memory were each run on three plates, CD8 naive on two plates, and CD8 memory on one plate. Blood TCR repertoires of about five healthy adults were deeply sequenced to estimate repertoire size and the extent of clonotype sharing between individuals. Libraries were prepared and TCR repertoires were sequenced by different laboratories using diverse techniques, in order to increase sequencing depth and limit assay-specific biases. Between about 0.85 and 8.9 billion PBMCs per donor were obtained by leukapheresis. Results the study describes overall, beyond this receptor: Pairwise subsampling led to the expectation that sequencing depth would affect the degree of clonotype sharing among donors. Estimated clonotype richness was generally larger for naive than for memory subsets. Sharing across a handful of donors was observed for 4.5% to 6.5% of naive CD4, around 3.5% of naive CD8, over 2% of memory CD4, and around 0.44% of memory CD8 clonotypes. Sampling was restricted to blood, and TCR repertoires in tissue are likely to differ from TCR repertoires in blood. Incomplete sequencing was indicated by rarefaction of sorted-subset datasets, despite the large sequencing depth. Because the study included a small number of donors, the genetic and exposure-history diversity represented was limited. Clonotypes shared by all four sorted-subset donors showed higher generation probabilities than non-shared clonotypes.

V lost 0 bases and J lost 3 bases; the stretch between them is 6 bases long. The CDR3 numbers 13 residues from cysteine through phenylalanine. The only DNA kept is the CDR3, 39 bases in frame from the first base. For CDR1 and CDR2, the germline V gene lists MNHEY and SVGAGI. CD8 naive samples were obtained by positive selection for CCR7 among CD45RO-negative cells, yielding a CD45RA+CCR7+ population from which TemRA cells were excluded. The donors were healthy, HIV-negative adults with no recently reported acute infections or vaccinations. Only Caucasian adults living in Nashville, Tennessee, USA were represented among the donors. After blood collection by leukapheresis, PBMCs were isolated using Ficoll-Histopaque density gradient centrifugation and then cryopreserved in the vapor phase of liquid nitrogen. Purity and quantity of every magnetically sorted T cell population were checked by analytical flow cytometry. Each sorted fraction had its genomic DNA isolated and then quantified by UV absorbance on a Nanodrop 2000c.

The specimen sequenced was naive CD8+ T cells sorted from blood. The sample's cell subset or site label is to be understood as: CD45RA+CCR7+. Recombination linked TRBV6-5 to TRBJ2-7; the D gene cannot be resolved reliably. The sequence derives from a man younger than 35 in good health. In nucleotide form, the sequence is TGTGCCAGCAGTTACTCTTTGGGCTACGAGCAGTACTTC. It translates to CASSYSLGYEQYF.